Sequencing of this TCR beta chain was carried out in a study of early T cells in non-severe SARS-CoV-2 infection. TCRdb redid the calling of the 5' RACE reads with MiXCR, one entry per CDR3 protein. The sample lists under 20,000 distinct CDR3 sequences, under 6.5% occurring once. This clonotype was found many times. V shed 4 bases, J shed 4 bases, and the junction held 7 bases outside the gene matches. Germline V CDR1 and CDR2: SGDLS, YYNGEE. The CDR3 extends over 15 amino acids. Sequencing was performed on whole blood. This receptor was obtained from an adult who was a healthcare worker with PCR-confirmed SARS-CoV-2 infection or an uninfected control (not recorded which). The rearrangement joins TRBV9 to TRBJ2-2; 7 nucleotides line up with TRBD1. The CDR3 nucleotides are TGTGCCAGCAGCCCTCGACAGGGTAGCACCGGGGAGCTGTTTTTT. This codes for CASSPRQGSTGELFF.